Listed below are T cell receptor beta chains from one sample, sequenced in a study of shared clonotypes between healthy human individuals. Assay: immunoSEQ multiplex PCR; the TCRdb copy retains only in-frame clones and omits some. The sample has approximately 2.1 million clones, about 92% seen once. Sequencing was done on a sample of naive CD4+ T cells from PBMCs. The origin of the receptors is a man younger than 35 in good health. Some clones in this sample may be carry-over from other donors' samples. Both conserved end residues are part of each CDR3. A D gene is named only where the DNA matches it firmly. Rows may omit the clone size; those that give it use once, few, many or a size class.

CDR3nt,CDR3aa,abundance,len,v_gene,d_gene,j_gene
TGTGCCAGCAGCTTCCACCTCAAGTCTTCTGGAAACACCATATATTTT,CASSFHLKSSGNTIYF,-,16,TRBV7-9,-,TRBJ1-3
TGTGCCAGCGGAACCTACGAGCAGTACTTC,CASGTYEQYF,-,10,TRBV28,-,TRBJ2-7
TGTGCCAGCTCACCACTTGCAACAGGGGGGTCTGGGGCCAACGTCCTGACTTTC,CASSPLATGGSGANVLTF,-,18,TRBV18,TRBD1,TRBJ2-6
TGTGCCAGCAAGACTAGCGGTAGCACAGATACGCAGTATTTT,CASKTSGSTDTQYF,-,14,TRBV2,TRBD2,TRBJ2-3
TGTGCCAGCAGTGGTGGGGAGTTAGCGAAAAACATTCAGTACTTC,CASSGGELAKNIQYF,-,15,TRBV6-1,-,TRBJ2-4
TGTGCCAGCAGCTTGGCAGGGACCACTAGCACAGATACGCAGTATTTT,CASSLAGTTSTDTQYF,-,16,TRBV5-4,-,TRBJ2-3
TGTGCCAGCAGCTTAATGGGACAGGGGCTCGGCGAGACCCAGTACTTC,CASSLMGQGLGETQYF,-,16,TRBV7-3,TRBD1,TRBJ2-5
TGTGCCAGCAGCCCCCGGGGGGCCACTGAAGCTTTCTTT,CASSPRGATEAFF,-,13,TRBV7-9,-,TRBJ1-1
TGTGCCAGCAGCTTGCCGGGACTCTCCTACGAGCAGTACTTC,CASSLPGLSYEQYF,-,14,TRBV5-4,-,TRBJ2-7
TGTGCCACCAGCCCGGCAGGGGGCTATGGCTACACCTTC,CATSPAGGYGYTF,-,13,TRBV15,TRBD1,TRBJ1-2
TGCGCCAGCAGCTTGGACCCAAGGCACTCTGGAAACACCATATATTTT,CASSLDPRHSGNTIYF,-,16,TRBV5-1,-,TRBJ1-3
TGTGCCAGCAGTGAAATCGTTTACACTGAAGCTTTCTTT,CASSEIVYTEAFF,-,13,TRBV6-1,-,TRBJ1-1
TGTGCCAGCAGGGGTTTTACCTACGAGCAGTACTTC,CASRGFTYEQYF,-,12,TRBV21-1,-,TRBJ2-7
TGTGCCAGCAGTTACGGGCGGAAAGGTTCCTACAATGAGCAGTTCTTC,CASSYGRKGSYNEQFF,-,16,TRBV6-5,-,TRBJ2-1
TGCGCCAGCAGCCAAGAATTTCTGACTAGCGGGAGGCTCAGCTCCTACAATGAGCAGTTCTTC,CASSQEFLTSGRLSSYNEQFF,-,21,TRBV4-1,TRBD2,TRBJ2-1
TGTGCCAGTAGTACCCAAGGGGACACTGAAGCTTTCTTT,CASSTQGDTEAFF,-,13,TRBV19,-,TRBJ1-1
TGTGCCAGCAGTTTCCTAACTACTGGGACCTACGAGCAGTACTTC,CASSFLTTGTYEQYF,-,15,TRBV28,-,TRBJ2-7
TGTGCCAGCAGTCCAGGGGCTGGGGACTATGGCTACACCTTC,CASSPGAGDYGYTF,-,14,TRBV28,-,TRBJ1-2
TGCGCCAGCAGCCCGGGGTCACGCGGAGGGAGCTACGAGCAGTACTTC,CASSPGSRGGSYEQYF,-,16,TRBV5-1,-,TRBJ2-7
TGTGCCACCAGCAGAGAGGCGACAGGGGGCGAAGCTTTCTTT,CATSREATGGEAFF,-,14,TRBV15,TRBD1,TRBJ1-1
TGTGCCAGCAGCACAGGCCGGGAGGGGGCCTACGAGCAGTACTTC,CASSTGREGAYEQYF,-,15,TRBV5-4,TRBD2,TRBJ2-7
TGCGCCAGCAGTTTGGGACTAGCGGTATCTAGCACAGATACGCAGTATTTT,CASSLGLAVSSTDTQYF,-,17,TRBV5-1,TRBD2,TRBJ2-3
TGTGCCTGCCCCTGGACGGGAGGGCCTGCAGATACGCAGTATTTT,CACPWTGGPADTQYF,-,15,TRBV30,TRBD2,TRBJ2-3
TGTGCCAGCAGTAAGCCGGGACTAGCGGGAGGGCCTTACGAGCAGTACTTC,CASSKPGLAGGPYEQYF,-,17,TRBV27,TRBD2,TRBJ2-7
TGTGCCAGCGATCCCACAGGGGGCTATAACACTGAAGCTTTCTTT,CASDPTGGYNTEAFF,-,15,TRBV7-2,TRBD1,TRBJ1-1
TGTGCCAGTAGGCTGGGGGGGGCTGGGTCCACTGAAGCTTTCTTT,CASRLGGAGSTEAFF,-,15,TRBV19,-,TRBJ1-1
TGTGCCACCAGCCGGGGGACTAGTAACTCCCACCGATTCTACGAGCAGTACTTC,CATSRGTSNSHRFYEQYF,-,18,TRBV15,TRBD2,TRBJ2-7
TGTGCCAGCAGTCGACAGGGAGGGACTGAAGCTTTCTTT,CASSRQGGTEAFF,-,13,TRBV2,TRBD1,TRBJ1-1
TGTGCCAGCAGTTTAAATGCGAATGGGAACACTGAAGCTTTCTTT,CASSLNANGNTEAFF,-,15,TRBV27,-,TRBJ1-1
TGTGCCAGCAGTCTGGGACTAGCGGGTGTTAATGAGCAGTTCTTC,CASSLGLAGVNEQFF,-,15,TRBV6-5,TRBD2,TRBJ2-1
TGCGCCAGCAGCCAAAGAGGAGGGGCGGGATATGAGCAGTTCTTC,CASSQRGGAGYEQFF,-,15,TRBV4-1,-,TRBJ2-1
TGTGCCAGCAGTAGACAGGTTAGCACAGATACGCAGTATTTT,CASSRQVSTDTQYF,-,14,TRBV11-2,-,TRBJ2-3
TGCGCCAGCAGTGCGGGGTTGGACTATGGCTACACCTTC,CASSAGLDYGYTF,once,13,TRBV10-1,-,TRBJ1-2
TGTGCCAGCTCACCGGCCGGGACAGGGGGGAATCAGCCCCAGCATTTT,CASSPAGTGGNQPQHF,-,16,TRBV18,TRBD1,TRBJ1-5
TGTGCCAGCAGTTTAGGATGGACGGCGAACACTGAAGCTTTCTTT,CASSLGWTANTEAFF,-,15,TRBV28,-,TRBJ1-1
TGTGCCAGCAGTTTTGGGACTAGCGGGAGTCGCGGCGAGCAGTACTTC,CASSFGTSGSRGEQYF,-,16,TRBV25-1,TRBD2,TRBJ2-7
TGCAGCGTTGAAAAGGGTGTGGTGGTCACTGAAGCTTTCTTT,CSVEKGVVVTEAFF,-,14,TRBV29-1,-,TRBJ1-1
TGTGCCAGCAGCGTAGGCCCTTCTGGAGGCCAGCCCCAGCATTTT,CASSVGPSGGQPQHF,once,15,TRBV9,-,TRBJ1-5
TGTGCCAGCAGCCCGAACGCGGCGAACACCGGGGAGCTGTTTTTT,CASSPNAANTGELFF,-,15,TRBV7-2,-,TRBJ2-2
TGTGCCAGCAGCCCTTGGACAGGGGTGGGCACTGAAGCTTTCTTT,CASSPWTGVGTEAFF,-,15,TRBV5-5,TRBD1,TRBJ1-1
TGTGCCAGCAGTCTCCCCGGGACAGGGGAGGCGCGAGCTTTCTTT,CASSLPGTGEARAFF,-,15,TRBV28,TRBD1,TRBJ1-1
TGTGCCAGCAGTGCAGATACTGGGGCCAACGTCCTGACTTTC,CASSADTGANVLTF,-,14,TRBV2,-,TRBJ2-6
TGTGCCAGCAGCGCCGGGACGCTGGCTAGAAGCTCCTACGAGCAGTACTTC,CASSAGTLARSSYEQYF,-,17,TRBV11-1,-,TRBJ2-7
TGCGCCAGCAGCTTGGTGACCCCGATCAGGGACGCTGGCTACACCTTC,CASSLVTPIRDAGYTF,-,16,TRBV5-1,-,TRBJ1-2
TGTGCCAGTAATGACCCATACTTACCGAGCACCGGGGAGCTGTTTTTT,CASNDPYLPSTGELFF,-,16,TRBV19,-,TRBJ2-2
TGTGCCAGCAGCTTGGGAGGGACTAGCGGGAATACGCAGTATTTT,CASSLGGTSGNTQYF,-,15,TRBV5-8,TRBD2,TRBJ2-3
TGTGCCAGCAGCCCTCGACAGGGAGCCTACGAGCAGTACTTC,CASSPRQGAYEQYF,once,14,TRBV6-5,TRBD1,TRBJ2-7